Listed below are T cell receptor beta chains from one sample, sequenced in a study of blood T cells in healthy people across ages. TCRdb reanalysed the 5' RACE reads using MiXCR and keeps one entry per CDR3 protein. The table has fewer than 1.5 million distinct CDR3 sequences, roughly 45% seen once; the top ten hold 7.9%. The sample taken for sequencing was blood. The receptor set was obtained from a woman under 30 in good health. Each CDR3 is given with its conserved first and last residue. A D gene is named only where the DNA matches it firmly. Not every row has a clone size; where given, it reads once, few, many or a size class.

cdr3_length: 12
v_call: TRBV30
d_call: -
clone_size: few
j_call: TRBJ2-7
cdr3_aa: CAWSVGLYEQYF
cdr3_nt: TGTGCCTGGAGTGTCGGGTTATACGAGCAGTACTTC

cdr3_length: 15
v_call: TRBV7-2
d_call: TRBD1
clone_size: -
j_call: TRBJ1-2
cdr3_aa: CASSARQGTLGGYTF
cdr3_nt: TGTGCCAGCAGCGCCCGACAGGGGACCCTCGGTGGCTACACCTTC

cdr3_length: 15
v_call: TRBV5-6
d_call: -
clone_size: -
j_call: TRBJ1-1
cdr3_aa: CASSLPGFMNTEAFF
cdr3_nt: TGTGCCAGCAGCTTACCCGGGTTCATGAACACTGAAGCTTTCTTT

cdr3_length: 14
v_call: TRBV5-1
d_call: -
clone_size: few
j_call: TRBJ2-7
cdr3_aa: CASSLLDISYEQYF
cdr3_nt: TGCGCCAGCAGCTTACTGGACATTTCCTACGAGCAGTACTTC

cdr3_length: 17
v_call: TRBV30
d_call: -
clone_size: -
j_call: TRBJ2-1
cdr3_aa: CAWSVGKEGAPTYEQFF
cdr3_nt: TGTGCCTGGAGTGTGGGTAAGGAGGGAGCACCGACTTATGAGCAGTTCTTC

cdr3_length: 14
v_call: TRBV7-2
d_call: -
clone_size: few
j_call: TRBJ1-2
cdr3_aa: CASSLVSREDGYTF
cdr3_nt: TGTGCCAGCAGCTTAGTATCCAGGGAAGATGGCTACACCTTC

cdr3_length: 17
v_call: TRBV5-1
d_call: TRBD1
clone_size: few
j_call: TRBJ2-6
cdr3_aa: CASSLGGAPSGANVLTF
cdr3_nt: TGCGCCAGTTCCCTAGGGGGCGCTCCCTCTGGGGCCAACGTCCTGACTTTC

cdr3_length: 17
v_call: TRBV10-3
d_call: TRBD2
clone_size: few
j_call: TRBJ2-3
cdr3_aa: CAISESAGGASTDTQYF
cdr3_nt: TGTGCCATCAGTGAGTCGGCGGGAGGAGCTAGCACAGATACGCAGTATTTT

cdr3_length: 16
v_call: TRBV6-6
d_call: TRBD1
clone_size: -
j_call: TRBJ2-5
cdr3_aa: CASGSAPGGSYNEQYF
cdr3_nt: TGTGCCAGTGGGAGTGCCCCAGGGGGCTCTTACAATGAGCAGTACTTC

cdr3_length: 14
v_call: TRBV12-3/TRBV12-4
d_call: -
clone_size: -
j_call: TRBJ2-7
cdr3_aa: CASSPLAKSYEQYF
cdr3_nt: TGTGCCAGCAGTCCTCTAGCGAAGTCTTACGAGCAGTACTTC

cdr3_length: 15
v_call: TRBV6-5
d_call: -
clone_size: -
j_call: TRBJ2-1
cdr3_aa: CASSYGGAGYNEQFF
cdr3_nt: TGTGCCAGCAGTTACGGGGGGGCGGGTTACAATGAGCAGTTCTTC

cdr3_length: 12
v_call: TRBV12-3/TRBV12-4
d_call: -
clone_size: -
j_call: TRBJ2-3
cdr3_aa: CASSSLDDTQYF
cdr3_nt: TGTGCCAGCAGTTCTCTGGATGATACGCAGTATTTT

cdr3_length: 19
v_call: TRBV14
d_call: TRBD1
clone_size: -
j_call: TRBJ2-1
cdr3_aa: CASSQSRDRFPRSYNEQFF
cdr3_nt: TGTGCCAGCAGCCAGTCCCGGGACAGGTTTCCTCGCTCCTACAATGAGCAGTTCTTC

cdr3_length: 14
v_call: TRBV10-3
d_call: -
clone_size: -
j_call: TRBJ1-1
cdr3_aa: CASGLGGENTEAFF
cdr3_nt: TGTGCCAGCGGGCTCGGGGGTGAGAACACTGAAGCTTTCTTT

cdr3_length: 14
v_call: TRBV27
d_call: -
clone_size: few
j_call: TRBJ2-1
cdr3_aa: CASAARDLYNEQFF
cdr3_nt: TGTGCCTCCGCGGCCAGGGATTTGTACAATGAGCAGTTCTTC

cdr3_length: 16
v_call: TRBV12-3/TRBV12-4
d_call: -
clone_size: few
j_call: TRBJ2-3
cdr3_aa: CASSSGGRLGADTQYF
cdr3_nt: TGTGCCAGCAGTTCCGGAGGGAGGTTGGGAGCAGATACGCAGTATTTT

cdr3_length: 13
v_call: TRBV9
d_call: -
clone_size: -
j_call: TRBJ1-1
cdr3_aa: CASSQIENTEAFF
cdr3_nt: TGTGCCAGCAGCCAAATCGAGAACACTGAAGCTTTCTTT

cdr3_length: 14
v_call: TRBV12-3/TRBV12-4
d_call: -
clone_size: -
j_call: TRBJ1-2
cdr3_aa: CASSRGRKTGGYTF
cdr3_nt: TGTGCCAGCAGTAGAGGACGGAAGACCGGGGGCTACACCTTC

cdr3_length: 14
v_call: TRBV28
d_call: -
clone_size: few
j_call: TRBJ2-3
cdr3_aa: CASSPGGRAGTQYF
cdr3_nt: TGTGCCAGCAGTCCCGGGGGAAGGGCAGGGACGCAGTATTTT

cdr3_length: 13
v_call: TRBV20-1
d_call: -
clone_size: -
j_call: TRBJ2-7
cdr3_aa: CSASLQSPYEQYF
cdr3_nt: TGCAGTGCTAGCCTCCAATCACCCTACGAGCAGTACTTC

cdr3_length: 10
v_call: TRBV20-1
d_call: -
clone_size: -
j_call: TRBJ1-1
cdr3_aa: CSAPGTEAFF
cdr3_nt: TGCAGTGCCCCCGGCACTGAAGCTTTCTTT

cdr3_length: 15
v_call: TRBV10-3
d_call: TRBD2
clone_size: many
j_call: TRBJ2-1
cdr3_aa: CAISESSGGYNEQFF
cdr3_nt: TGTGCCATCAGTGAGTCTTCGGGAGGGTACAATGAGCAGTTCTTC

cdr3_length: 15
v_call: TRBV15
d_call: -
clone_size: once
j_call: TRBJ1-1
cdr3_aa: CATSSGAGKNTEAFF
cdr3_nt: TGTGCCACCAGCAGTGGGGCCGGAAAGAACACTGAAGCTTTCTTT

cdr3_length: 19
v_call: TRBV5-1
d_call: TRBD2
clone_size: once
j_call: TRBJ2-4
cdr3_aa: CASSAGTSKVPFAKNIQYF
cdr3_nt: TGCGCCAGCAGCGCCGGGACTAGCAAGGTTCCCTTCGCCAAAAACATTCAGTACTTC

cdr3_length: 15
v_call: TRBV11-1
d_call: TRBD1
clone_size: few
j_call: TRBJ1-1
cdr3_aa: CASRERDSPNTEAFF
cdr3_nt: TGTGCCAGCAGGGAACGGGACAGCCCGAACACTGAAGCTTTCTTT

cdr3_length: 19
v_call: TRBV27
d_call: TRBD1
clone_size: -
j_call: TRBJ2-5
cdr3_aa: CASSRRDRVIVFHQDEQYF
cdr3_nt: TGTGCCAGCAGCCGCCGGGACAGGGTAATTGTCTTCCACCAAGATGAGCAGTACTTC

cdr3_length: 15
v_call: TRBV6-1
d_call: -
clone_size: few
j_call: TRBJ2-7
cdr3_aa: CASSKAFPLSYEQYF
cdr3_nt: TGTGCCAGCAGCAAGGCCTTCCCTCTGTCCTACGAGCAGTACTTC